A few counts support the clone carrying this TCR beta chain. The entry originates in a study of blood T cell repertoires in COVID-19. Whole-study context: The United States, Italy and Spain were the sources of the acute and convalescent COVID-19 samples.

Per germline, CDR1 LNHDA and CDR2 SQIVND (reference sequence). V was clipped by 5 bases and J by 0 bases, with 14 bases between them. The CDR3 length is 17 residues. While infection was still active, Seattle patients were enrolled and then followed longitudinally. In the authors' workflow: Amplification of reference gene primers was used by the study to estimate nucleated cell counts. The repertoire was sequenced with immunoSEQ multiplex PCR; TCRdb's copy has only in-frame clones and lacks some. V, J and clone size are taken as reported in that table, and D and trimming were inferred from the DNA itself. The data contain 190,000 or so clones, roughly 80% of them singletons.

V is TRBV19 and J is TRBJ2-6; D gene uncertain. This receptor was identified in a man in his fifties or sixties with COVID-19, enrolled during active disease. Sequenced sample: peripheral blood. DNA for the CDR3: TGTGCCAGTAGTTTCCTCCACGCTAGCTCTGGGGCCAACGTCCTGACTTTC. Amino acids: CASSFLHASSGANVLTF. The complete variable domain, with remaining parts taken from reference TRBV19 and TRBJ2-6, reads DGGITQSPKYLFRKEGQNVTLSCEQNLNHDAMYWYRQDPGQGLRLIYYSQIVNDFQKGDIAEGYSVSREKKESFPLTVTSAQKNPTAFYLCASSFLHASSGANVLTFGAGSRLTVL.